This T cell receptor beta chain was found in a study of blood T cell repertoires in COVID-19. Original methodology: The assay estimated nucleated cells by amplifying reference gene primers. Using immunoSEQ multiplex PCR, the repertoire was profiled, and TCRdb retains in-frame clones only, with some absent. The V and J calls and the clone size are those of that table, but D and trimming were determined from the DNA. This sample has approximately 200,000 clones, with 70% to 90% found just once. With V trimmed by 0 bases and J by 1 base, 5 bases remained unmatched. CDR1 LGHNA and CDR2 YNFKEQ come from the germline V gene. CDR3 size: 17 residues.

The receptor was isolated from a man aged 45-65 years who had recovered from COVID-19. The sample was peripheral blood. The rearrangement uses TRBV4-2 and TRBJ2-4, with TRBD2 matching over 8 bases. CDR3 DNA sequence: TGTGCCAGCAGCCAAGATCCGGGGGGGGTGGCCAAAAACATTCAGTACTTC. It codes for CASSQDPGGVAKNIQYF.